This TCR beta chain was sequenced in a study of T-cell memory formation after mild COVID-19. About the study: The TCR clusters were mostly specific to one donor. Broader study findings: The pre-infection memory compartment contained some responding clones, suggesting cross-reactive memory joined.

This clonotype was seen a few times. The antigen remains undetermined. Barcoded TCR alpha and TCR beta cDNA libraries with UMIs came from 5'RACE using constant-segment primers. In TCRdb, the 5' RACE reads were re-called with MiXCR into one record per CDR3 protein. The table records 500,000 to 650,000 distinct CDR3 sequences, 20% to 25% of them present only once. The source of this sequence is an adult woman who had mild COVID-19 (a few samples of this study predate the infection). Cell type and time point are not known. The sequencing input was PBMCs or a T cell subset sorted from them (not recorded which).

CDR3 in amino acids: CASSLGGDTTYGYTF. The CDR3 nucleotides are TGTGCCAGCAGTTTAGGAGGGGACACAACCTATGGCTACACCTTC. The chain is built from TRBV12-3 or TRBV12-4 and TRBJ1-2, with TRBD1 as a possible D gene (6 bases). The V and J ends lost 1 base and 4 bases respectively, with 13 bases between them. The CDR3 consists of 15 residues.